The rows below give T cell receptor beta chains drawn from one sample of a study of cytomegalovirus exposure and HLA in healthy donors. The assay was immunoSEQ multiplex PCR, and TCRdb's table has in-frame clones only and misses some. The table has 79,000 or so clones, under 85% seen once; the top ten hold 15% to 20%. The sequenced material came from PBMCs. These receptor sequences come from a woman between 35 and 50 years old in good health and CMV-seropositive. Each CDR3 is given without its conserved first and last residue.

J gene: TRBJ1-5
V gene: TRBV7-8
CDR3 protein: ASSLVSQTNQPQH

J gene: TRBJ1-5
V gene: TRBV30
CDR3 protein: AWSVQGIYSNQPQH

J gene: TRBJ2-3
V gene: TRBV30
CDR3 protein: AWGGIGDTQY

J gene: TRBJ2-7
V gene: TRBV2
CDR3 protein: ASRGARSYEQY

J gene: TRBJ1-2
V gene: TRBV9
CDR3 protein: ASSSGDNYGYT

J gene: TRBJ1-1
V gene: TRBV30
CDR3 protein: AWRTGREAF

J gene: TRBJ1-1
V gene: TRBV7-9
CDR3 protein: ASSQTGTGAF

J gene: TRBJ1-6
V gene: TRBV6-1
CDR3 protein: ASSEAGSNSPLH

J gene: TRBJ2-7
V gene: TRBV4-3
CDR3 protein: ASSQDSAVPYEQY

J gene: TRBJ2-3
V gene: TRBV29-1
CDR3 protein: SVEDRGLANRPDTQY

J gene: TRBJ2-3
V gene: TRBV7-2
CDR3 protein: ASSSGLAPDTQY

J gene: TRBJ2-5
V gene: TRBV5-1
CDR3 protein: ASSLDPQGETQY

J gene: TRBJ1-2
V gene: TRBV29-1
CDR3 protein: SVERQGDGYT

J gene: TRBJ2-1
V gene: TRBV19
CDR3 protein: ASSITAGSSYNEQF

J gene: TRBJ1-5
V gene: TRBV2
CDR3 protein: ASSFTGHSNQPQH

J gene: TRBJ2-1
V gene: TRBV19
CDR3 protein: ARITSGGAYNEQF

J gene: TRBJ1-6
V gene: TRBV5-4
CDR3 protein: ASSFHNQRSPLH

J gene: TRBJ2-5
V gene: TRBV2
CDR3 protein: ASSDQGALQETQY

J gene: TRBJ1-4
V gene: TRBV9
CDR3 protein: ASSAQGQPNEKLF

J gene: TRBJ1-1
V gene: TRBV10-3
CDR3 protein: AISGQGAPVTEAF

J gene: TRBJ1-2
V gene: TRBV6-5
CDR3 protein: ASSYTGTGRGYT

J gene: TRBJ2-5
V gene: TRBV13
CDR3 protein: ASSLSPGFQETQY

J gene: TRBJ1-5
V gene: TRBV2
CDR3 protein: ASSEGRAGNQPQH

J gene: TRBJ2-1
V gene: TRBV7-6
CDR3 protein: ASSFTGTSMVNEQF